A selection of T cell receptor beta chains follows, all from one sample in a study of cytomegalovirus exposure and HLA in healthy donors. Sequencing used immunoSEQ multiplex PCR; TCRdb keeps in-frame clones, though not all of them. Altogether 110,000 or so clones are present, roughly 82% being singletons, with the ten largest covering 2.9%. The sample consisted of PBMCs. The receptors come from a woman aged 40 to 55 in good health and CMV-seropositive. CDR3s include the opening cysteine and the closing phenylalanine or tryptophan. The order of the fields is V gene, J gene, D gene, clone size, CDR3 DNA, CDR3 protein. A D gene is named only where the DNA matches it firmly. Not every row has a clone size; where given, it reads once, few, many or a size class.

V: TRBV28
J: TRBJ1-1
D: -
size: -
DNA: TGTGCCAGCAGTTTCCCGGGACACCCGAACACTGAAGCTTTCTTT
CDR3: CASSFPGHPNTEAFF

V: TRBV28
J: TRBJ2-3
D: -
size: once
DNA: TGTGCCAGCAGGGACAGTGCTAGCACAGATACGCAGTATTTT
CDR3: CASRDSASTDTQYF

V: TRBV29-1
J: TRBJ2-1
D: TRBD2
size: -
DNA: TGCAGCGTTGAGATGGGCGGGAGGGCGGAAGAGCAGTTCTTC
CDR3: CSVEMGGRAEEQFF

V: TRBV5-1
J: TRBJ2-3
D: TRBD2
size: -
DNA: TGCGCCAGCAGCATAAGCGGGAGTTTCTCAGATACGCAGTATTTT
CDR3: CASSISGSFSDTQYF

V: TRBV13
J: TRBJ1-4
D: TRBD1
size: -
DNA: TGTGCCAGCAGCAACCGGGACAGGGTGGAAAAACTGTTTTTT
CDR3: CASSNRDRVEKLFF

V: TRBV27
J: TRBJ2-5
D: -
size: -
DNA: TGTGCCAGCAGTTTAATGGCCGCAGAAGAGACCCAGTACTTC
CDR3: CASSLMAAEETQYF

V: TRBV9
J: TRBJ2-6
D: -
size: -
DNA: TGTGCCAGCAGCGTAGCAGGCTCTGGGGCCAACGTCCTGACTTTC
CDR3: CASSVAGSGANVLTF

V: TRBV6-5
J: TRBJ2-5
D: -
size: -
DNA: TGTGCCAGCAGTTCTCGGGGGGCGATACAAGAGACCCAGTACTTC
CDR3: CASSSRGAIQETQYF

V: TRBV6-5
J: TRBJ2-7
D: TRBD1
size: -
DNA: TGTGCCAGCAGTTACCCGCAGGGGGAGACCTACGAGCAGTACTTC
CDR3: CASSYPQGETYEQYF

V: TRBV27
J: TRBJ2-6
D: TRBD1
size: few
DNA: TGTGCCAGCAACCCCGGGACAGGAGTCTCTGGGGCCAACGTCCTGACTTTC
CDR3: CASNPGTGVSGANVLTF

V: TRBV6-5
J: TRBJ1-2
D: -
size: -
DNA: TGTGCCAGCAGTTACTCAGGAGGGCACTATGGCTACACCTTC
CDR3: CASSYSGGHYGYTF

V: TRBV4-1
J: TRBJ2-2
D: -
size: -
DNA: TGCGCCAGCAGCCCGTCCCTTGCGAACACCGGGGAGCTGTTTTTT
CDR3: CASSPSLANTGELFF

V: TRBV5-4
J: TRBJ1-2
D: -
size: -
DNA: TGTGCCAGCAGCTTGAAAGCGATCTATGGCTACACCTTC
CDR3: CASSLKAIYGYTF

V: TRBV9
J: TRBJ2-1
D: TRBD2
size: -
DNA: TGTGCCAGCAGCGATCTAGCGGGAGGGCCCAATGAGCAGTTCTTC
CDR3: CASSDLAGGPNEQFF

V: TRBV6-1
J: TRBJ1-1
D: -
size: -
DNA: TGTGCCAGCAGCCCAGAATTCACTGAAGCTTTCTTT
CDR3: CASSPEFTEAFF

V: TRBV25-1
J: TRBJ1-2
D: -
size: -
DNA: TGTGCCAGCAGCGAAGACAGTACTCTTTTTGGCTACACCTTC
CDR3: CASSEDSTLFGYTF

V: TRBV15
J: TRBJ1-4
D: -
size: -
DNA: TGTGCCACCAGCAGAGATCGGGGGGAAAAACTGTTTTTT
CDR3: CATSRDRGEKLFF

V: TRBV4-2
J: TRBJ2-5
D: TRBD2
size: once
DNA: TGTGCCAGCAGCCCCAGGACTAGCGGGGGTGAGACCCAGTACTTC
CDR3: CASSPRTSGGETQYF

V: TRBV7-3
J: TRBJ1-1
D: TRBD1
size: -
DNA: TGTGCCAGCAGCTTAGAGCAGGGGGCGCACACTGAAGCTTTCTTT
CDR3: CASSLEQGAHTEAFF

V: TRBV9
J: TRBJ1-3
D: -
size: -
DNA: TGTGCCAGCAGCGTACAGGGCTCTGGAAACACCATATATTTT
CDR3: CASSVQGSGNTIYF

V: TRBV6-5
J: TRBJ2-2
D: TRBD1
size: -
DNA: TGTGCCAGCAGGTACAGGGGGCGCAACGGGGAGCTGTTTTTT
CDR3: CASRYRGRNGELFF

V: TRBV7-9
J: TRBJ1-4
D: -
size: -
DNA: TGTGCCAGCAGCTTAGTTCCAGCAAGGAGTGAAAAACTGTTTTTT
CDR3: CASSLVPARSEKLFF

V: TRBV28
J: TRBJ1-2
D: -
size: -
DNA: TGTGCCAGCAGTTCTCCCGGGAGAAACTATGGCTACACCTTC
CDR3: CASSSPGRNYGYTF

V: TRBV7-9
J: TRBJ2-7
D: TRBD1
size: -
DNA: TGTGCCAGCACCTACCGGGACAGACCCTACGAGCAGTACTTC
CDR3: CASTYRDRPYEQYF

V: TRBV7-9
J: TRBJ1-1
D: -
size: -
DNA: TGTGCCAGCAACAGCCGGAACACTGAAGCTTTCTTT
CDR3: CASNSRNTEAFF

V: TRBV14
J: TRBJ1-2
D: -
size: -
DNA: TGTGCCAGCAGCCAAGAGACAGGCTACTCCAGCTACACCTTC
CDR3: CASSQETGYSSYTF

V: TRBV4-3
J: TRBJ2-1
D: TRBD2
size: -
DNA: TGCGCCAGCAGCCAAGATAGGGGTAGCGGGAGCCCGGATGAGCAGTTCTTC
CDR3: CASSQDRGSGSPDEQFF

V: TRBV19
J: TRBJ1-2
D: -
size: -
DNA: TGTGCCAGTAGTTCATTACAGGGTCAAGGGGAGTATGGCTACACCTTC
CDR3: CASSSLQGQGEYGYTF

V: TRBV7-6
J: TRBJ1-1
D: -
size: -
DNA: TGTGCCAGCAGCGCAGGGACACCGAACACTGAAGCTTTCTTT
CDR3: CASSAGTPNTEAFF

V: TRBV5-6
J: TRBJ1-3
D: -
size: -
DNA: TGTGCCAGCAGCCTAGATACGTCTGGAAACACCATATATTTT
CDR3: CASSLDTSGNTIYF

V: TRBV4-3
J: TRBJ1-2
D: TRBD1
size: -
DNA: TGCGCCAGCAGCCAAGATCTGACAGGGGGAATGGGTGGCTACACCTTC
CDR3: CASSQDLTGGMGGYTF

V: TRBV20-1
J: TRBJ1-1
D: TRBD1
size: -
DNA: TGCAGTACACAGGGGGAGACTGAAGCTTTCTTT
CDR3: CSTQGETEAFF

V: TRBV30
J: TRBJ2-5
D: -
size: -
DNA: TGTGCCTGGAGTGTGACAGGACAAGAGACCCAGTACTTC
CDR3: CAWSVTGQETQYF

V: TRBV6-5
J: TRBJ1-1
D: -
size: -
DNA: TGTGCCAGCAGTTACCTCCACGGAGCGAACACTGAAGCTTTCTTT
CDR3: CASSYLHGANTEAFF

V: TRBV6-5
J: TRBJ2-2
D: -
size: -
DNA: TGTGCCAGCAGTTACCCCACGAACACCGGGGAGCTGTTTTTT
CDR3: CASSYPTNTGELFF

V: TRBV7-9
J: TRBJ1-1
D: TRBD1
size: -
DNA: TGTGCCAGCAGCCCCACAGGGGAAACTGAAGCTTTCTTT
CDR3: CASSPTGETEAFF

V: TRBV13
J: TRBJ2-1
D: TRBD2
size: -
DNA: TGTGCCAGCAGCTTAGAACGCGGGACTAGGGGCAATGAGCAGTTCTTC
CDR3: CASSLERGTRGNEQFF

V: TRBV4-2
J: TRBJ2-1
D: -
size: once
DNA: TGTGCCAGCAGCCAACCCCTCGGCTTAGGGGATGAGGAGCAGTTCTTC
CDR3: CASSQPLGLGDEEQFF

V: TRBV5-4
J: TRBJ2-6
D: TRBD2
size: few
DNA: TGTGCCAGCCCTCGGGGGGGAGCTTTCTCTGGGGCCAACGTCCTGACTTTC
CDR3: CASPRGGAFSGANVLTF

V: TRBV28
J: TRBJ2-3
D: -
size: -
DNA: TGTGCCAGCAGCCCCGGTACTAGCACAGATACGCAGTATTTT
CDR3: CASSPGTSTDTQYF

V: TRBV4-3
J: TRBJ1-5
D: -
size: -
DNA: TGCGCCAGCAGCCCACAGGGTCGGCAGCCCCAGCATTTT
CDR3: CASSPQGRQPQHF

V: TRBV5-6
J: TRBJ1-4
D: TRBD1
size: -
DNA: TGTGCCAGCAGCTATGGGACAGGCGTCCTGTTTTTT
CDR3: CASSYGTGVLFF

V: TRBV5-4
J: TRBJ2-7
D: -
size: once
DNA: TGTGCCAGCAGCGAAGGACAGTACGAGCAGTACTTC
CDR3: CASSEGQYEQYF

V: TRBV6-1
J: TRBJ1-4
D: -
size: few
DNA: TGTGCCAGTGGGGGGCGGGGGAAACTGTTTTTT
CDR3: CASGGRGKLFF

V: TRBV5-6
J: TRBJ2-7
D: -
size: -
DNA: TGTGCCAGCAGTTCTGACTACTACGAGCAGTACTTC
CDR3: CASSSDYYEQYF

V: TRBV4-1
J: TRBJ1-6
D: -
size: -
DNA: TGCGCCAGCAGCCAAGAAGCGGGCTCCTATAATTCACCCCTCCACTTT
CDR3: CASSQEAGSYNSPLHF

V: TRBV19
J: TRBJ2-1
D: TRBD1
size: -
DNA: TGTGCCAGTAGTGAAGGGGGACAGGGGTACAATGAGCAGTTCTTC
CDR3: CASSEGGQGYNEQFF

V: TRBV19
J: TRBJ2-7
D: -
size: -
DNA: TGTGCCAGTAGTCCCGGCTACGAGCAGTACTTC
CDR3: CASSPGYEQYF

V: TRBV27
J: TRBJ1-1
D: -
size: -
DNA: TGTGCCAGCCAGGGAGGGCTGAACACTGAAGCTTTCTTT
CDR3: CASQGGLNTEAFF

V: TRBV21-1
J: TRBJ2-3
D: -
size: -
DNA: -
CDR3: CASSKSPHWGRGADTQYF

V: TRBV10-3
J: TRBJ1-2
D: TRBD1
size: -
DNA: TGTGCCATCAGTGGGAGGACAGGGGCTCTGGCTGGCTACACCTTC
CDR3: CAISGRTGALAGYTF

V: TRBV28
J: TRBJ2-3
D: -
size: -
DNA: TGTGCCAGCGTGGAGGGTTCTAGCACAGATACGCAGTATTTT
CDR3: CASVEGSSTDTQYF

V: TRBV11-2
J: TRBJ2-1
D: TRBD2
size: -
DNA: TGTGCCAGCAGCTTCTACGGACTAGCTTACAATGAGCAGTTCTTC
CDR3: CASSFYGLAYNEQFF

V: TRBV4-3
J: TRBJ1-2
D: -
size: few
DNA: TGCGCCAGCAGCCAAGATCGAGGGTCAGACTATGGCTACACCTTC
CDR3: CASSQDRGSDYGYTF

V: TRBV5-1
J: TRBJ1-3
D: -
size: -
DNA: TGCGCCAGCAGCTTGGGTAGTTTAGGGGCTGGAAACACCATATATTTT
CDR3: CASSLGSLGAGNTIYF